This T cell receptor beta chain was observed in a study of shared clonotypes between healthy human individuals (dated by TCRdb to the early 2020s). Looking at the study overall: A few men and a couple of women, aged 18 to 49 years, made up the cohort. For each donor, CD4 naive and CD4 memory were each run on three plates, CD8 naive on two plates, and CD8 memory on one plate. To increase sequencing depth and limit assay-specific biases, different laboratories used diverse techniques to prepare libraries and sequence TCR repertoires. Between about 0.8 and 9 billion PBMCs per donor were obtained by leukapheresis. To estimate repertoire size and how much clonotype sharing occurs between individuals, the study deeply sequenced the blood TCR repertoires of about five healthy adults.

Taken from the germline V gene, the CDR1 and CDR2 loops are SGDLS and YYNGEE. Including the terminal cysteine and phenylalanine, the CDR3 comprises 14 residues. Left in the record is the CDR3 DNA by itself, 42 bases read in frame from the first base. V and J lose 0 bases and 2 bases, and a span of 9 bases separates them. On this clone: The target of this receptor is not known. Per-nucleotide qualities are absent, and no much larger clonotype sits a single base away. Other DNA variants within this sample encode the same CDR3.

What the work shows at the level of the full study, not this receptor alone: Because the study included a small number of donors, the genetic and exposure-history diversity represented was limited. Compared with non-shared clonotypes, clonotypes shared by all four sorted-subset donors had higher generation probabilities. Even with the large sequencing depth, rarefaction of the sorted-subset datasets indicated that sequencing was incomplete. Pairwise subsampling indicated that sequencing depth was expected to affect the degree of clonotype sharing among donors. Only blood was sampled, and tissue TCR repertoires likely differ from those in blood. When several donors were compared, the shared fraction of clonotypes was roughly 4.8% for naive CD4, about 4% for naive CD8, 2.3% for memory CD4, and 0.3% to 0.5% for memory CD8. Larger estimated clonotype richness was generally found for naive subsets than for memory subsets.

CD8 naive samples were CD45RO-negative cells positively selected for CCR7, giving a CD45RA+CCR7+ population that excluded TemRA cells. Healthy HIV-negative adults with no recently reported acute infections or vaccinations were included as donors. All donors were Caucasian adults living in Nashville, Tennessee, USA. After blood collection by leukapheresis, PBMCs were isolated using Ficoll-Histopaque density gradient centrifugation and then cryopreserved in the vapor phase of liquid nitrogen. Purity and quantity of every magnetically sorted T cell population were checked by analytical flow cytometry. Each sorted fraction had its genomic DNA isolated and then quantified by UV absorbance on a Nanodrop 2000c. Using the deep immunoSEQ assay, multiplex PCR amplified TCR CDR3 regions from genomic DNA. For each cell subset, the extracted genomic DNA was distributed evenly across all wells of several immunoSEQ 96-well plates, and each plate served as one replicate. For sorted subsets, roughly 200 ng of genomic DNA, equivalent to tens of thousands of T cell genomes, went into each replicate PCR. Purified libraries were quantified with a Qubit 3.0 fluorometer, sized on a Bioanalyzer 2100, and re-quantified with the KAPA Library Quantification kit. Every immunoSEQ 96-well plate was sequenced on a dedicated single-read 150-cycle Illumina NextSeq 550 flow cell. In the original analysis: Because only junctional sequences without quality scores were contained in the immunoSEQ output, filtering matching that applied to full-length reads could not be performed. To assign V/J genes and CDR3, sequences were annotated using PyIR, a Python wrapper for IgBLAST v1.9, with IMGT germline references. Reads with weak V/J assignments (E-value above 1e-6), missing CDR3, stop codons, out-of-frame junctions, or ambiguous translated residues were removed. A V3J clonotype was defined by an identical inferred V gene, J gene, and CDR3 amino acid sequence. To compute the percentage overlap between repertoires, the number of shared unique clonotypes was divided by the size of the smaller repertoire. Three approaches were used to assess repertoire richness: RTK rarefaction, the Chao1 estimator, and Recon v2.1 estimates of unobserved clonotypes. Generation probabilities for all TCRbeta clonotypes obtained by the gDNA method from several donors were computed using OLGA. The immuneACCESS repertoire file appears here via TCRdb, limited to in-frame rearrangements. These files lack a portion of the clones; in checked studies, under half of the deficit traces to unresolved V genes, and the cause of the others is not known. The V and J calls and clone size are taken from that table; D and trimming were inferred from the DNA. The sample table lists about 2 million clones, roughly 94% of them with a count of one. The top ten hold approximately 1.2% of the sample.

This clonotype was sampled from a man younger than 35 in good health. The sample comprised naive CD8+ T cells sorted from blood. Taken with the paper, the label for cell subset or site translates to: CD45RA+CCR7+. This sequence uses TRBV9 and TRBJ2-7, and possibly TRBD2, on 6 matching bases. The CDR3 region: CASSVGGDPYEQYF. The nucleotide sequence is given as TGTGCCAGCAGCGTAGGGGGGGACCCCTACGAGCAGTACTTC. With all but the CDR3 taken from the reference TRBV9 and TRBJ2-7 genes, the full variable domain is: DSGVTQTPKHLITATGQRVTLRCSPRSGDLSVYWYQQSLDQGLQFLIQYYNGEERAKGNILERFSAQQFPDLHSELNLSSLELGDSALYFCASSVGGDPYEQYFGPGTRLTVT.